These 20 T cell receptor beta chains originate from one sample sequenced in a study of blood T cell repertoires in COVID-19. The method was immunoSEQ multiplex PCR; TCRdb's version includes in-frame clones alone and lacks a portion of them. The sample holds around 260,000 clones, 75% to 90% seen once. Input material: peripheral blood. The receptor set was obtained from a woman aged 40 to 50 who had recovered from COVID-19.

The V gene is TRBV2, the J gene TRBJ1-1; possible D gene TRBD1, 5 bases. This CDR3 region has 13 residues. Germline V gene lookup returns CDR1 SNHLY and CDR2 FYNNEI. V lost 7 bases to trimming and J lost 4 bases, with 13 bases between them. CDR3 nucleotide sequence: TGTGCCAGCATGCTGGGGGAGGGCACTGAAGCTTTCTTT. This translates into CASMLGEGTEAFF.

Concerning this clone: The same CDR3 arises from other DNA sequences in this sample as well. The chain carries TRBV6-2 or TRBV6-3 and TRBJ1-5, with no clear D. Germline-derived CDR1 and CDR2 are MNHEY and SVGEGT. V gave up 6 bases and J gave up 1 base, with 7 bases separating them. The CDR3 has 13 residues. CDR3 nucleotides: TGTGCCAGCAGCCCGAGGAGCAATCAGCCCCAGCATTTT. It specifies CASSPRSNQPQHF.

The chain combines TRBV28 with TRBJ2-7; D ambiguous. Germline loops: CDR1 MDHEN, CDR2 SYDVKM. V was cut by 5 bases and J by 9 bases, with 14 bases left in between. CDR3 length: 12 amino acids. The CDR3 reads CASSPRGLGQYF. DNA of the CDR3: TGTGCCAGCAGTCCCCGAGGCCTCGGGCAGTACTTC.

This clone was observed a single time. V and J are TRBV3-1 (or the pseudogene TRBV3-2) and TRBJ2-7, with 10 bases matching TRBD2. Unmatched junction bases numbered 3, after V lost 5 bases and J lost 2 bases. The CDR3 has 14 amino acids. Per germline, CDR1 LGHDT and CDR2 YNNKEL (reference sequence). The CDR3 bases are TGTGCCAGCAGCTGGACTAGCGGCCCCTACGAGCAGTACTTC. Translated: CASSWTSGPYEQYF.

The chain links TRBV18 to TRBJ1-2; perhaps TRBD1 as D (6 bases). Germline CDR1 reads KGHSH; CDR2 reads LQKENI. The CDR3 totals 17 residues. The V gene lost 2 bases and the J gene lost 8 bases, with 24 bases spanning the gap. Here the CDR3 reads CASSPSPGAIPLVGYTF. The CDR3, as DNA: TGTGCCAGCTCACCATCCCCAGGGGCAATCCCCTTGGTAGGCTACACCTTC.

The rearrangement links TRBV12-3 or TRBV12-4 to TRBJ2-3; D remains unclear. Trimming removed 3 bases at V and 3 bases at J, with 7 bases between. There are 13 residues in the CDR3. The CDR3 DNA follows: TGTGCCAGCAGTTTTACCGGGACAGATACGCAGTATTTT. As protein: CASSFTGTDTQYF.

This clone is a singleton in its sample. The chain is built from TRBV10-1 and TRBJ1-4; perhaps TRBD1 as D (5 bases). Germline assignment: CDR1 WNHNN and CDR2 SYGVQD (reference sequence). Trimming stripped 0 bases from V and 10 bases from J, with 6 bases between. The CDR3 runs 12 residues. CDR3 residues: CASSESGGKLFF. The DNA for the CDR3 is TGCGCCAGCAGTGAGTCCGGGGGAAAACTGTTTTTT.

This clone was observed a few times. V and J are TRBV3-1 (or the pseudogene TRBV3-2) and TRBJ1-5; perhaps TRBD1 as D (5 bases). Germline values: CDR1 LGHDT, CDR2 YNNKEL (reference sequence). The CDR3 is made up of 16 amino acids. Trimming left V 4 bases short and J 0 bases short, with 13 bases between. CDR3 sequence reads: CASSPISGISNQPQHF. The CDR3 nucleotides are TGTGCCAGCAGCCCCATCTCAGGGATTAGCAATCAGCCCCAGCATTTT.

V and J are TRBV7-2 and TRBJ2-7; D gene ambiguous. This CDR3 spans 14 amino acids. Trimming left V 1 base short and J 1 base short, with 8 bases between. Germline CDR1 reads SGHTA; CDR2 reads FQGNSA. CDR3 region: CASSLGVTSYEQYF. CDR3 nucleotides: TGTGCCAGCAGCTTAGGGGTGACTTCCTACGAGCAGTACTTC.

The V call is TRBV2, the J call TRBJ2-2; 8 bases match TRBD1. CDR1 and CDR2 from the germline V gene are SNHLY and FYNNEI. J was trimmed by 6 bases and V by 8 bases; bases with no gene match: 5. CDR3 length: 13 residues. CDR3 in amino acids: CASVPTGAGELFF. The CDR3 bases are TGTGCCAGCGTTCCGACAGGGGCCGGGGAGCTGTTTTTT.

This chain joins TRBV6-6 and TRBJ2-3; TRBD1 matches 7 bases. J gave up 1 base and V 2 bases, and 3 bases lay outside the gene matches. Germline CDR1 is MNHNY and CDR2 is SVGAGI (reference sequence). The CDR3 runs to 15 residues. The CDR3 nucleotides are TGTGCCAGCAGTTACAGAGGGACAGGCACAGATACGCAGTATTTT. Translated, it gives CASSYRGTGTDTQYF.

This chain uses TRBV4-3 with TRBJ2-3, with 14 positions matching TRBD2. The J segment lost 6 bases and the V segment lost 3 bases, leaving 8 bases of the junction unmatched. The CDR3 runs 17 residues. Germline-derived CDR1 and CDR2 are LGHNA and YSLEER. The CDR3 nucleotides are TGCGCCAGCAGCCAGGGACTAGCGGGGGCCCTCTCGGATACGCAGTATTTT. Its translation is CASSQGLAGALSDTQYF.

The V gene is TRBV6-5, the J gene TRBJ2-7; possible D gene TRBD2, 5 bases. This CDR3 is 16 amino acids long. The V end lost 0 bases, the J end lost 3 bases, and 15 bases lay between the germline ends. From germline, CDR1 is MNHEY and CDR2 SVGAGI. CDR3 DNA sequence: TGTGCCAGCAGTTACTCACGTCCGGAGGAGAACTACGAGCAGTACTTC. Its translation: CASSYSRPEENYEQYF.

CDR3 in amino acids: CASRGPGTGGYGYTF. CDR3 DNA: TGTGCCAGCAGGGGGCCCGGGACAGGGGGCTATGGCTACACCTTC. This rearrangement joins TRBV7-9 to TRBJ1-2, with 11 positions matching TRBD1. This CDR3 region has 15 residues. The trim removed 6 bases at V and 4 bases at J, leaving 7 bases unmatched. The V gene's germline CDR1 is SEHNR and CDR2 FQNEAQ (reference sequence).

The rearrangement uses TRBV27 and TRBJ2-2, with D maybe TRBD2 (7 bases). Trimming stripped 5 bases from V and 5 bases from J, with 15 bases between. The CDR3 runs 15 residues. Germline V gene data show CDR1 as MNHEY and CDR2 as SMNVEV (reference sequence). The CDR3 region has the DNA TGTGCCAGCAGTCGATCGGGGGGCGAGACCGGGGAGCTGTTTTTT. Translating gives CASSRSGGETGELFF.

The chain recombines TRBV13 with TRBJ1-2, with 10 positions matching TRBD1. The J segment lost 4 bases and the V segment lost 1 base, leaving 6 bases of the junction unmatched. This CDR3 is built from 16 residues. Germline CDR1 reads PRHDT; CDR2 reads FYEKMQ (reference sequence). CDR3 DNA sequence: TGTGCCAGCAGCTTAGCCGAGGACAGGGGGGCCTATGGCTACACCTTC. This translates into CASSLAEDRGAYGYTF.

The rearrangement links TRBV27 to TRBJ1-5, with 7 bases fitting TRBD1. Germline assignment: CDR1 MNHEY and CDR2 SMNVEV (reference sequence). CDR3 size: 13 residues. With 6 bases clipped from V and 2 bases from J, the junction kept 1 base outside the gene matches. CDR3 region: CASRGQGNQPQHF. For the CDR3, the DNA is TGTGCCAGCAGAGGACAGGGCAATCAGCCCCAGCATTTT.

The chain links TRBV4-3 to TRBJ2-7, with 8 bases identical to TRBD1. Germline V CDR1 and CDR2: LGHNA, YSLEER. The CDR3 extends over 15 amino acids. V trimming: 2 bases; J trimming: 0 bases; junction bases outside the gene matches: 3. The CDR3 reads CASSQYTGGSYEQYF. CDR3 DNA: TGCGCCAGCAGCCAATACACAGGGGGCTCCTACGAGCAGTACTTC.

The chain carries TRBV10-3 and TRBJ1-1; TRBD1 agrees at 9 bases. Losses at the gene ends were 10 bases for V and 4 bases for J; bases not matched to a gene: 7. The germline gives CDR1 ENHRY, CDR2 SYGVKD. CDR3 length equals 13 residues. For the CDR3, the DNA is TGTGCCACCTACGACAGGGGGACCACTGAAGCTTTCTTT. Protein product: CATYDRGTTEAFF.

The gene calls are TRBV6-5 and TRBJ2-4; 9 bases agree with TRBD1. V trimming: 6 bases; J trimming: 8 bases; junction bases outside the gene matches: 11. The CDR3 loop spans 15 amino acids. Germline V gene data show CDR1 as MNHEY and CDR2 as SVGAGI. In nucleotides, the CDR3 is TGTGCCAGCAGGCCACAGGGGGCGGCGGTATACATTCAGTACTTC. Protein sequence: CASRPQGAAVYIQYF.